The 20 T cell receptor beta chains below come from one sample, sequenced in a study of cytomegalovirus exposure and HLA in healthy donors. The PCR was carried out with 60 Vbeta primers and 13 Jbeta primers. The protocol was immunoSEQ multiplex PCR, while the TCRdb copy is restricted to in-frame clones and leaves out a portion. The sample has tens of thousands of clones; 83% are singletons. Sequenced: PBMCs. Every receptor here comes from a man in his thirties or forties in good health and CMV-seronegative.

The chain carries TRBV7-6 and TRBJ2-7, with 7 bases lining up with TRBD1. Trimming removed 5 bases from V and 1 base from J; junction bases left unmatched: 8. This CDR3 spans 15 amino acids. CDR1 SGHVS and CDR2 FNYEAQ come from the germline V gene. CDR3 in amino acids: CASSLTTGPSYEQYF. Here the CDR3 DNA reads TGTGCCAGCAGCCTCACGACAGGGCCGTCCTACGAGCAGTACTTC. The full variable domain, in which reference TRBV7-6 and TRBJ2-7 provide the parts outside the CDR3, is GAGVSQSPRYKVTKRGQDVALRCDPISGHVSLYWYRQALGQGPEFLTYFNYEAQQDKSGLPNDRFSAERPEGSISTLTIQRTEQRDSAMYRCASSLTTGPSYEQYFGPGTRLTVT.

The chain uses TRBV6-5 and TRBJ2-1, with 10 bases aligning to TRBD2. Per germline, CDR1 MNHEY and CDR2 SVGAGI. V gave up 2 bases and J gave up 4 bases; unmatched junction bases: 5. The CDR3 has 16 amino acids. The CDR3 here is CASSYARTSGYNEQFF. The CDR3, as DNA: TGTGCCAGCAGTTACGCCCGGACTAGCGGTTACAATGAGCAGTTCTTC.

A few counts support this clone. The V and J genes are TRBV6-5 and TRBJ1-1; 8 nucleotides align to TRBD1. Germline lookup yields CDR1 MNHEY and CDR2 SVGAGI. The CDR3 loop spans 15 amino acids. V was pared by 0 bases and J by 1 base, with 1 base of the junction left unmatched. This chain's CDR3 is CASSYSGTGNTEAFF. As DNA, the CDR3 is TGTGCCAGCAGTTACTCGGGGACAGGGAACACTGAAGCTTTCTTT.

This clone appeared once. The rearrangement joins TRBV7-2 to TRBJ2-7, with 7 bases that match TRBD2. V trimming: 5 bases; J trimming: 2 bases; junction bases outside the gene matches: 3. The germline gives CDR1 SGHTA, CDR2 FQGNSA. The CDR3 has 13 residues. The CDR3 DNA is TGTGCCAGCAGCCTTGGACTAGCCTACGAGCAGTACTTC. This codes for CASSLGLAYEQYF.

This chain joins TRBV7-4 and TRBJ2-7, with TRBD2 identical over 11 bases. CDR1 SGHVT and CDR2 SQSDAQ come from the germline V gene. This CDR3 comprises 16 residues. With V trimmed by 4 bases and J by 0 bases, 5 bases remained unmatched. CDR3 in amino acids: CASSSQTSGTSYEQYF. The CDR3, as DNA: TGTGCCAGCAGCTCTCAGACTAGCGGGACCTCCTACGAGCAGTACTTC.

This clone was seen a single time. The chain has TRBV15 and TRBJ1-4; D unclear. Germline CDR1 and CDR2: LNHNV and YYDKDF (reference sequence). Between the trimmed V and J ends, which lost 2 bases and 8 bases, there was a span of 12 bases. The CDR3 runs to 14 residues. In DNA form, the CDR3 reads TGTGCCACCAGCAGAATGGGCAGTCCAGAAAAACTGTTTTTT. Translating gives CATSRMGSPEKLFF.

V is TRBV5-1 and J is TRBJ2-1; 11 bases line up with TRBD2. Germline V gene lookup returns CDR1 SGHRS and CDR2 YFSETQ. The CDR3 totals 14 residues. V lost 5 bases, J lost 4 bases, and 2 bases stayed unmatched. CDR3 in amino acids: CASRRTSGYNEQFF. CDR3 nucleotide sequence: TGCGCCAGCAGACGGACTAGCGGGTACAATGAGCAGTTCTTC.

The V gene is TRBV12-5, the J gene TRBJ2-7; TRBD1 might be the D (5 bases). V lost 1 base to trimming and J lost 7 bases, with 14 bases between them. CDR3 length: 14 amino acids. Germline assignment: CDR1 LGHNT and CDR2 FRNRAP. Here the CDR3 reads CASGLEAGPLEQYF. CDR3 in DNA: TGTGCTAGTGGTTTGGAGGCAGGGCCTTTAGAGCAGTACTTC.

A few counts support this clone. The CDR3 nucleotides read TGTGCCAGCAGCTTAGCAGGGGAATTTGAGCAGTTCTTC. This translates into CASSLAGEFEQFF. This chain uses TRBV7-6 with TRBJ2-1; maybe TRBD1 (5 bases). This CDR3 comprises 13 residues. Germline assignment: CDR1 SGHVS and CDR2 FNYEAQ. The V end lost 0 bases, the J end lost 9 bases, and 9 bases lay between the germline ends.

The V gene is TRBV7-9, the J gene TRBJ2-3; 8 positions match TRBD2. Germline CDR1 SEHNR, CDR2 FQNEAQ (reference sequence). The trim removed 8 bases at V and 5 bases at J, leaving 12 bases unmatched. This CDR3 region has 15 residues. The CDR3 DNA sequence: TGTGCCAGCGGGGCGGGAGGATTCTATGGAGATACGCAGTATTTT. Translating it yields CASGAGGFYGDTQYF.

This clone was observed a single time. This chain links TRBV7-6 with TRBJ1-3, with D possibly TRBD1 on 5 matching bases. CDR1 and CDR2 (germline): SGHVS, FNYEAQ. The CDR3 extends over 14 amino acids. Trimming took off 8 bases at V and 0 bases at J, with 11 bases between the two ends. CDR3 sequence reads: CASGAGHSGNTIYF. DNA of the CDR3: TGTGCCAGCGGGGCAGGGCACTCTGGAAACACCATATATTTT.

V is TRBV4-3 and J is TRBJ1-2; TRBD1 might be the D (6 bases). The CDR3 covers 14 residues. Trimming cost V 3 bases and J 3 bases, with 11 bases left between them. Germline V lookup: CDR1 LGHNA, CDR2 YSLEER. CDR3 sequence (DNA): TGCGCCAGCAGCCATCTCGGACAGCACTATGGCTACACCTTC. It specifies CASSHLGQHYGYTF.

V and J are TRBV12-5 and TRBJ2-7; no firm D call. The CDR3 consists of 11 residues. Germline loops: CDR1 LGHNT, CDR2 FRNRAP. V was clipped by 3 bases and J by 6 bases, with 6 bases between them. CDR3 coding DNA: TGTGCTAGTGGTTTTAATCTCGAGCAGTACTTC. The encoded protein is CASGFNLEQYF. Full variable domain (rest looked up from reference TRBV12-5 and TRBJ2-7): DARVTQTPRHKVTEMGQEVTMRCQPILGHNTVFWYRQTMMQGLELLAYFRNRAPLDDSGMPKDRFSAEMPDATLATLKIQPSEPRDSAVYFCASGFNLEQYFGPGTRLTVT.

This rearrangement joins TRBV9 to TRBJ2-7, with D unclear. Trimming cost V 0 bases and J 3 bases, with 7 bases left between them. Germline CDR1 is SGDLS and CDR2 is YYNGEE. This CDR3 has 13 residues. The CDR3 coding sequence is TGTGCCAGCAGCGTAGCTGAGCACTACGAGCAGTACTTC. Its translation: CASSVAEHYEQYF.

V usage is TRBV7-2 and J usage is TRBJ2-7; D may be TRBD2 (6 bases). Looked up from germline, CDR1 is SGHTA and CDR2 is FQGNSA. The CDR3 sequence is 15 residues long. V was shortened by 1 base and J by 4 bases, with 14 bases between the two germline ends. In nucleotides, the CDR3 is TGTGCCAGCAGCTTAGGAGGGACTTCCCAGTACGAGCAGTACTTC. Its translation: CASSLGGTSQYEQYF.

The chain links TRBV11-2 to TRBJ2-7; TRBD2 is a possible D gene (5 bases). The V end lost 3 bases, the J end lost 2 bases, and 5 bases lay between the germline ends. This CDR3 is 12 amino acids long. CDR1 and CDR2 (germline): SGHAT, FQNNGV. The CDR3 region is CASSFGTYEQYF. The CDR3 DNA follows: TGTGCCAGCAGCTTCGGGACCTACGAGCAGTACTTC.

In this sample, this clone turned up once. The gene calls are TRBV5-1 and TRBJ2-7; possible D gene TRBD1, 6 bases. Germline V gene sequence: CDR1 SGHRS, CDR2 YFSETQ. The CDR3 is made up of 14 amino acids. V was shortened by 1 base and J by 5 bases, with 13 bases between the two germline ends. CDR3 DNA sequence: TGCGCCAGCAGCTTGACCACAGGGACCCACGAGCAGTACTTC. Translation: CASSLTTGTHEQYF.

Remarks on this clone: Additional DNA sequences in this sample encode the identical CDR3. This chain connects TRBV7-8 to TRBJ2-2; 8 bases agree with TRBD1. Germline CDR1 reads SGHVS; CDR2 reads FQNEAQ. This CDR3 comprises 16 residues. V was clipped by 0 bases and J by 5 bases; unmatched bases: 5. In DNA form, the CDR3 reads TGTGCCAGCAGCTTAGCCGGGACAGGTGGAACCGGGGAGCTGTTTTTT. Its translation is CASSLAGTGGTGELFF.

This chain links TRBV14 with TRBJ2-5; no definite D call. Germline loops: CDR1 SGHDN, CDR2 FVKESK. The CDR3 extends over 15 amino acids. The V end was cut by 0 bases, the J end by 5 bases, with 13 bases between. DNA for the CDR3: TGTGCCAGCAGCCAAGATAGAACCTCGTGGGAGACCCAGTACTTC. This encodes CASSQDRTSWETQYF.

This clone has only a few counts. This chain uses TRBV6-1 with TRBJ2-2; no firm D call. CDR1 and CDR2 from the germline V gene are MNHNS and SASEGT. The V and J ends lost 6 bases and 1 base respectively, with 3 bases between them. The CDR3 contains 12 residues. The CDR3 DNA reads TGTGCCAGCAGCAAGAACACCGGGGAGCTGTTTTTT. Protein sequence: CASSKNTGELFF.